This T cell receptor (beta chain) was retrieved from a study of cytomegalovirus exposure and HLA in healthy donors. Study information: For the 300 to 400 genotyped donors, over 80% fell within the Caucasian-associated ancestry cluster.

Primers for the PCR totalled 60 Vbeta and 13 Jbeta. Sequenced by immunoSEQ multiplex PCR; TCRdb stores in-frame clones only, minus some. This table has about 180,000 clones, about 77% appearing once. The CDR3 has 15 residues. The V and J ends lost 2 bases and 5 bases respectively, with 15 bases between them. Germline V gene lookup returns CDR1 KGHSH and CDR2 LQKENI. Study results and limitations: Researchers catalogued approximately 170 TCR beta chains as cytomegalovirus-associated.

Points on this clone: The antigen remains unidentified.

The chain is built from TRBV18 and TRBJ2-5; TRBD2 might be the D (5 bases). The sequenced sample consisted of PBMCs. The receptor was isolated from a woman in her twenties or thirties in good health and CMV-seropositive. CDR3 DNA: TGTGCCAGCTCACCAGTCTTGGTGAGGGCGGAGACCCAGTACTTC. Translated, it gives CASSPVLVRAETQYF.